A selection of T cell receptor beta chains follows, all from one sample in a study of CXCR3-negative and CXCR3-positive naive CD8 T cells. TCRdb reanalyzed the 5' RACE reads, giving one entry per CDR3 protein sequence and no DNA. Across some 47,000 distinct CDR3 sequences, the top ten clones capture roughly 0.59% of the sample. Specimen: naive CXCR3+ CD8+ T cells from blood. Source of these receptors: a human donor in good health. Some clones in this sample may be carry-over from other donors' samples. CDR3s include the opening cysteine and the closing phenylalanine or tryptophan. Each record gives: clone size, V gene, J gene, CDR3 protein. The size entry is marked missing in some rows and otherwise reads once, few, many or a size class.

clone_size: -; v_call: TRBV7-2; j_call: TRBJ2-7; cdr3_aa: CASSTGVYYEQYF
clone_size: -; v_call: TRBV14; j_call: TRBJ1-4; cdr3_aa: CASSQVPWTAPFF
clone_size: -; v_call: TRBV7-9; j_call: TRBJ2-3; cdr3_aa: CASSLRTPNTQYF
clone_size: -; v_call: TRBV7-2; j_call: TRBJ2-3; cdr3_aa: CATTTEGRATHTQYF
clone_size: medium-sized; v_call: TRBV12-3/TRBV12-4; j_call: TRBJ2-7; cdr3_aa: CASSSSGGDEQYF
clone_size: -; v_call: TRBV12-3/TRBV12-4; j_call: TRBJ2-2; cdr3_aa: CASMTGGIPNTGELFF
clone_size: -; v_call: TRBV7-3; j_call: TRBJ2-1; cdr3_aa: CASSPLAGGTSEQFF
clone_size: -; v_call: TRBV2; j_call: TRBJ2-5; cdr3_aa: CAILLRTAGQETQYF
clone_size: -; v_call: TRBV20-1; j_call: TRBJ2-5; cdr3_aa: CSARTLSSGGGQETQYF
clone_size: -; v_call: TRBV14; j_call: TRBJ2-7; cdr3_aa: CASTPGTGSYEQYF
clone_size: -; v_call: TRBV4-3; j_call: TRBJ2-7; cdr3_aa: CASSQDPYEQYF
clone_size: -; v_call: TRBV29-1; j_call: TRBJ2-1; cdr3_aa: CSVEGTGFDNEQFF
clone_size: -; v_call: TRBV29-1; j_call: TRBJ2-7; cdr3_aa: CSVEVLQGEYEQYF
clone_size: -; v_call: TRBV28; j_call: TRBJ2-5; cdr3_aa: CASTGLAEPKETQYF
clone_size: -; v_call: TRBV28; j_call: TRBJ2-1; cdr3_aa: CASHPLGFDEQFF
clone_size: -; v_call: TRBV7-9; j_call: TRBJ2-5; cdr3_aa: CASSPTGLAEETQYF
clone_size: -; v_call: TRBV13; j_call: TRBJ1-1; cdr3_aa: CASSLRGLNTEAFF
clone_size: -; v_call: TRBV7-6; j_call: TRBJ1-4; cdr3_aa: CASSYLTGGVEKLFF
clone_size: -; v_call: TRBV7-9; j_call: TRBJ2-5; cdr3_aa: CASSYQETQYF
clone_size: -; v_call: TRBV28; j_call: TRBJ2-1; cdr3_aa: CASRPTSGETYNEQFF
clone_size: -; v_call: TRBV7-9; j_call: TRBJ1-1; cdr3_aa: CASSSSGGRSEAFF
clone_size: -; v_call: TRBV7-3; j_call: TRBJ2-5; cdr3_aa: CASSDPGQVETQYF
clone_size: -; v_call: TRBV7-2; j_call: TRBJ2-7; cdr3_aa: CASSLWGHYEQYF
clone_size: -; v_call: TRBV29-1; j_call: TRBJ2-1; cdr3_aa: CSVKDRTYNEQFF
clone_size: -; v_call: TRBV12-3/TRBV12-4; j_call: TRBJ2-5; cdr3_aa: CASSPLAGPQETQYF
clone_size: -; v_call: TRBV25-1; j_call: TRBJ1-2; cdr3_aa: CASSDPGTGDNYGYTF
clone_size: -; v_call: TRBV29-1; j_call: TRBJ2-3; cdr3_aa: CSPFIGDTQYF
clone_size: -; v_call: TRBV4-3; j_call: TRBJ2-2; cdr3_aa: CASSQDRGPNTGELFF
clone_size: -; v_call: TRBV3-1; j_call: TRBJ2-1; cdr3_aa: CASSQDTSGGNNEQFF
clone_size: -; v_call: TRBV29-1; j_call: TRBJ2-2; cdr3_aa: CSVQQGNTGELFF
clone_size: -; v_call: TRBV28; j_call: TRBJ1-3; cdr3_aa: CASSFSEGGNTIYF
clone_size: -; v_call: TRBV7-3; j_call: TRBJ1-2; cdr3_aa: CASSLTFGKGVVF
clone_size: -; v_call: TRBV7-9; j_call: TRBJ1-1; cdr3_aa: CASSLEGSAYTEAFF
clone_size: -; v_call: TRBV6-2/TRBV6-3; j_call: TRBJ1-2; cdr3_aa: CASRSRRTYGYTF
clone_size: -; v_call: TRBV7-2; j_call: TRBJ2-3; cdr3_aa: CASSKDPDSTDSTDTQYF
clone_size: medium-sized; v_call: TRBV29-1; j_call: TRBJ2-7; cdr3_aa: CSAHLTGSYEQYF
clone_size: -; v_call: TRBV4-2; j_call: TRBJ2-1; cdr3_aa: CASSQITPRGYEQFF
clone_size: medium-sized; v_call: TRBV29-1; j_call: TRBJ1-1; cdr3_aa: CSVEGGLNTEAFF
clone_size: -; v_call: TRBV12-3/TRBV12-4; j_call: TRBJ2-2; cdr3_aa: CASSPSPGSATNTGELFF
clone_size: -; v_call: TRBV2; j_call: TRBJ2-7; cdr3_aa: CASSVWAAPYEQYF
clone_size: -; v_call: TRBV6-6; j_call: TRBJ2-7; cdr3_aa: CASSYQPYEQYF
clone_size: -; v_call: TRBV10-2; j_call: TRBJ2-1; cdr3_aa: CASSESISFNEQFF
clone_size: -; v_call: TRBV7-8; j_call: TRBJ2-5; cdr3_aa: CASSSLAGAETQYF
clone_size: -; v_call: TRBV13; j_call: TRBJ2-7; cdr3_aa: CASSPERPRLAGDLYEQYF
clone_size: -; v_call: TRBV5-6; j_call: TRBJ2-5; cdr3_aa: CASSLGWETQYF
clone_size: -; v_call: TRBV20-1; j_call: TRBJ2-7; cdr3_aa: CSARDVYQQGREQYF
clone_size: -; v_call: TRBV4-1; j_call: TRBJ2-7; cdr3_aa: CASSPNPQGTYEQYF